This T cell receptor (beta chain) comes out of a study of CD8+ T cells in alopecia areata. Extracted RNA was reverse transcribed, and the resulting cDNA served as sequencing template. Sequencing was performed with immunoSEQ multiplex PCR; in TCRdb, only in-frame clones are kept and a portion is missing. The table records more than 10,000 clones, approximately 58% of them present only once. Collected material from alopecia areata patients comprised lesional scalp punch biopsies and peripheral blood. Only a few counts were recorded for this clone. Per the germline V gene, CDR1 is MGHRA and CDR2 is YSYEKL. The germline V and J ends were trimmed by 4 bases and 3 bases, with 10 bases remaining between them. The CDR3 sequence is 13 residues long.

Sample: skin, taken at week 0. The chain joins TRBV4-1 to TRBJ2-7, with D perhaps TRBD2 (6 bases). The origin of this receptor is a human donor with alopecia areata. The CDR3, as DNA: TGCGCCAGCAGCCGAGGCGGGATCTACGAGCAGTACTTC. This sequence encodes CASSRGGIYEQYF.